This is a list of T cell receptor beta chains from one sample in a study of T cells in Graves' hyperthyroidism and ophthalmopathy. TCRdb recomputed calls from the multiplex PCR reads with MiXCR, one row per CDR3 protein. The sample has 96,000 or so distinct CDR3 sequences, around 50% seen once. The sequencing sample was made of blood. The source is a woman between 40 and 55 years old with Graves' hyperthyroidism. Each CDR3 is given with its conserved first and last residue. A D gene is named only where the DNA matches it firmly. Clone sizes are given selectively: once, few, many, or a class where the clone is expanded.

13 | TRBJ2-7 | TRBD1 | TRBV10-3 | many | TGTGCCATCAGCCGGGACAGCTCCTACGAGCAGTACTTC | CAISRDSSYEQYF
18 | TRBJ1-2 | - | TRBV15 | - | TGTGCCACCAGCAGAGATCTTCCGGACTACGAGCAGTACTATGGCTACACCTTC | CATSRDLPDYEQYYGYTF
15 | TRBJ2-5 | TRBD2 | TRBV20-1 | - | TGCAGTGCCGTACTAGCGGGAGGCCCGGGGGAGACCCAGTACTTC | CSAVLAGGPGETQYF
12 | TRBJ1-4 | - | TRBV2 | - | TGTGCCAGCGCGACCAGGGAGGAAAAACTGTTTTTT | CASATREEKLFF
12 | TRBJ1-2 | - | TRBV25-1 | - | TGTGCCAGCAGGGGGGGGCAAGGGGGCTACACCTTC | CASRGGQGGYTF
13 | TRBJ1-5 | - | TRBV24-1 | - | TGTGCCACCAGGGGAATCGAGGTTCAGCCCCAGCATTTT | CATRGIEVQPQHF
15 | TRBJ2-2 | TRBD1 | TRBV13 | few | TGTGCCAGCCCCGCCGGGACAGGGAACACCGGGGAGCTGTTTTTT | CASPAGTGNTGELFF
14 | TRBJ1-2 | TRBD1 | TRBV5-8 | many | TGTGCCAGCAGCGCACAGGGGGCCGGCTATGGCTACACCTTC | CASSAQGAGYGYTF
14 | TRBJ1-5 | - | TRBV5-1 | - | TGCGCCAGCAGCCGACTAGCGGGTGGGGACTACGAGCATTTT | CASSRLAGGDYEHF
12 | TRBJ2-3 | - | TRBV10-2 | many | TGCGCCAGTGGAGGACCCGCAGATACGCAGTATTTT | CASGGPADTQYF
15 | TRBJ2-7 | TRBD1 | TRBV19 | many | TGTGCCAGTAGTATGACGGGACAGGCTTCCTACGAGCAGTACTTC | CASSMTGQASYEQYF
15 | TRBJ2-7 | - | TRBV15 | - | TGTGCCACCAGCAGAGATAACGGGAAGCCCTACGAGCAGTACTTC | CATSRDNGKPYEQYF
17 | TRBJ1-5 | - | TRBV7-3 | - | TGTGCCAGCAGCCAGACTAGCGGAGGCTCCTACGAGCAGCCCCAGCATTTT | CASSQTSGGSYEQPQHF
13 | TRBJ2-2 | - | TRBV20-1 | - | TGCAGTGCGTACGGGCAGGACACCGGGGAGCTGTTTTTT | CSAYGQDTGELFF
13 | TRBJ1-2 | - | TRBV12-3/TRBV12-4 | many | TGTGCCAGCAGTCCATCGGGGGGGTATGGCTACACCTTC | CASSPSGGYGYTF
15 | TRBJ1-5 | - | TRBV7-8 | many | TGTGCCAGCAGTCAAAGGGTGGGTGGCAATCAGCCCCAGCATTTT | CASSQRVGGNQPQHF